The 25 T cell receptor beta chains in this list originate from one sample, sequenced in a study of T cell responses to AZD1222 COVID-19 vaccine. The repertoire was sequenced with immunoSEQ multiplex PCR; TCRdb's copy has only in-frame clones and lacks some. The sample shows about 110,000 clones, roughly nine tenths of them seen only once. The input for sequencing was peripheral blood, taken 28 days after the second AZD1222 dose. These receptors originate from an adult who received the AZD1222 COVID-19 vaccine.

The chain joins TRBV6-5 to TRBJ2-5; either TRBD1 or TRBD2 may fit D (6 bases each). The V and J ends lost 5 bases and 0 bases respectively, with 13 bases between them. CDR3 length: 15 amino acids. The germline CDR1 and CDR2 sequences are MNHEY and SVGAGI. The CDR3 DNA reads as TGTGCCAGCAGTCCCGGGGGCCTGTACCAAGAGACCCAGTACTTC. Its translation: CASSPGGLYQETQYF.

The rearrangement joins TRBV3-1 (or the pseudogene TRBV3-2) to TRBJ2-3, with TRBD1 matching over 9 bases. Germline CDR1 reads LGHDT; CDR2 reads YNNKEL (reference sequence). The CDR3 loop spans 15 amino acids. Unmatched junction bases numbered 3, after V lost 1 base and J lost 4 bases. CDR3 residues: CASSQGGTGPDTQYF. CDR3 nucleotides: TGTGCCAGCAGCCAAGGAGGGACAGGGCCAGATACGCAGTATTTT.

J is TRBJ2-7 and V is TRBV7-3, with 13 bases matching TRBD2. V lost 5 bases, J lost 8 bases, and 6 bases stayed unmatched. CDR1 and CDR2 from the germline V gene are SGHTA and FQGTGA. This CDR3 has 14 amino acids. The chain's CDR3 is CASSARTSGSQQYF. DNA for the CDR3: TGTGCCAGCAGCGCAAGGACTAGCGGGAGCCAGCAGTACTTC.

The J gene is TRBJ1-1, the V gene TRBV11-1; D is ambiguous. V was shortened by 0 bases and J by 4 bases, with 6 bases between the two germline ends. The CDR3 is made up of 13 amino acids. Germline-derived CDR1 and CDR2 are SGHAT and FQDESV (reference sequence). The CDR3 sequence is CASSLAVVTEAFF. CDR3 nucleotide sequence: TGTGCCAGCAGCTTAGCAGTGGTCACTGAAGCTTTCTTT.

This clone was detected only once. A much larger clone is a single base away; this may be a read error. The V call is TRBV4-1, the J call TRBJ2-5; no reliable D call. The CDR3 is 17 residues long. Germline V CDR1 and CDR2: MGHRA, YSYEKL. In DNA, the CDR3 is TGCGCCCGCAGCCGGCACTCCAGGCAATTAAACCAAGAGACCCAGTACTTC. Protein sequence: CARSRHSRQLNQETQYF.

This chain links TRBV7-9 with TRBJ2-7, with 14 bases that match TRBD2. The CDR3 contains 19 residues. The germline CDR1 and CDR2 sequences are SEHNR and FQNEAQ (reference sequence). After removal of 4 bases from V and 2 bases from J, the junction contained 13 bases not matched to a gene. The DNA for the CDR3 is TGTGCCAGCAGCTCTCCGGGAGGGACTAGCGGGAGTGACCCCTACGAGCAGTACTTC. Amino acid sequence: CASSSPGGTSGSDPYEQYF.

The chain employs TRBV7-2 and TRBJ2-7, with TRBD1 as a possible D gene (5 bases). Germline V lookup: CDR1 SGHTA, CDR2 FQGNSA. Trimming took off 1 base at V and 1 base at J, with 14 bases between the two ends. The CDR3 sequence is 16 residues long. The CDR3: CASSLVGAAGSYEQYF. CDR3 DNA: TGTGCCAGCAGCTTAGTAGGTGCAGCAGGGTCCTACGAGCAGTACTTC.

This chain links TRBV18 with TRBJ2-1; D may be TRBD1 (5 bases). There are 14 residues in the CDR3. V lost 3 bases, J lost 9 bases, and 15 bases lay in between. In germline, CDR1 is KGHSH, CDR2 LQKENI. The CDR3 region is CASSPQGRLSEQFF. The DNA of the CDR3 is TGTGCCAGCTCACCGCAGGGAAGATTGAGTGAGCAGTTCTTC.

This clone was counted a few times. Distinct nucleotide sequences in the sample also encode this CDR3. The V call is TRBV6-1, the J call TRBJ1-5; a possible D gene is TRBD1 (6 bases). V was shortened by 1 base and J by 3 bases, with 10 bases between the two germline ends. The germline CDR1 and CDR2 sequences are MNHNS and SASEGT. This CDR3 comprises 15 residues. CDR3 sequence: CASSEVGGYNQPQHF. The CDR3, as DNA: TGTGCCAGCAGTGAAGTAGGGGGGTACAATCAGCCCCAGCATTTT.

The chain combines TRBV5-1 with TRBJ2-1, with a weak D call TRBD1 (5 bases). Per germline, CDR1 SGHRS and CDR2 YFSETQ. Deletions cut 4 bases from V and 5 bases from J, with 19 bases between. The CDR3 extends over 16 amino acids. The CDR3 DNA reads TGCGCCAGCAGCCAGCAGCCTAGGGGCGGAAACAATGAGCAGTTCTTC. Encoded protein: CASSQQPRGGNNEQFF.

The chain uses TRBV5-1 and TRBJ2-2, with 11 bases identical to TRBD1. The J segment lost 4 bases and the V segment lost 4 bases, leaving 3 bases of the junction unmatched. The CDR3 covers 15 residues. Germline V gene sequence: CDR1 SGHRS, CDR2 YFSETQ. CDR3 protein: CASSAGTGGTGELFF. CDR3 in DNA: TGCGCCAGCAGCGCCGGGACAGGGGGCACCGGGGAGCTGTTTTTT.

This clone was seen only once. The chain uses TRBV25-1 and TRBJ1-4, with a weak D call TRBD1 (5 bases). The CDR3 has 14 amino acids. CDR1 MGHDK and CDR2 SYGVNS come from the germline V gene. Trimming took 0 bases from V and 9 from J, leaving 11 bases between them. CDR3 sequence (DNA): TGTGCCAGCAGTGAATACGGCGACAGTCAAAAACTGTTTTTT. It specifies CASSEYGDSQKLFF.

V gene TRBV28 combines with J gene TRBJ1-1; a possible D gene is TRBD1 (6 bases). The CDR3 has 16 residues. V dropped 0 bases and J dropped 0 bases, with 11 bases sitting between them. The germline gives CDR1 MDHEN, CDR2 SYDVKM. CDR3 residues: CASSLWGAGMNTEAFF. The CDR3 DNA is TGTGCCAGCAGTTTATGGGGGGCAGGCATGAACACTGAAGCTTTCTTT.

The chain links TRBV19 to TRBJ2-5, with TRBD1 identical over 8 bases. V lost 5 bases to trimming and J lost 1 base; unmatched junction nucleotides: 3. CDR3 length: 14 residues. CDR1 LNHDA and CDR2 SQIVND come from the germline V gene (reference sequence). This CDR3 reads CASSRTGGQETQYF. For the CDR3, the DNA is TGTGCCAGTAGTCGAACAGGGGGCCAAGAGACCCAGTACTTC.

The chain uses TRBV11-2 and TRBJ1-2, with D maybe TRBD1 (5 bases). CDR1 is SGHAT, CDR2 FQNNGV, per germline. The CDR3 has 12 residues. Trimming took 2 bases from V and 8 from J, leaving 9 bases between them. This chain's CDR3 is CASSLQGRGYTF. CDR3 nucleotide sequence: TGTGCCAGCAGCTTACAGGGACGGGGCTACACCTTC.

V gene TRBV5-6 combines with J gene TRBJ1-1, with 7 bases aligning to TRBD1. Germline assignment: CDR1 SGHDT and CDR2 YYEEEE. J was trimmed by 1 base and V by 0 bases; bases with no gene match: 6. This CDR3 has 16 amino acids. The CDR3 nucleotides are TGTGCCAGCAGCTTGGAGATAGGGACAGCGAACACTGAAGCTTTCTTT. Amino acid sequence: CASSLEIGTANTEAFF.

The chain carries TRBV6-5 and TRBJ1-2; weak D call: TRBD1 (5 bases). The V gene lost 6 bases and the J gene lost 2 bases, with 10 bases spanning the gap. Germline V gene sequence: CDR1 MNHEY, CDR2 SVGAGI. The CDR3 is made up of 13 amino acids. CDR3 loop: CASRMGENYGYTF. CDR3 nucleotide sequence: TGTGCCAGCAGAATGGGGGAAAACTATGGCTACACCTTC.

The chain has TRBV5-1 and TRBJ2-2; 8 bases align to TRBD1. Per the germline V gene, CDR1 is SGHRS and CDR2 is YFSETQ. The CDR3 is 15 residues long. The junction had 7 bases not matched to a gene; V was cut back by 4 bases and J by 5 bases. CDR3 in DNA: TGCGCCAGCAGCACAGGACAGGGCGGGACCGGGGAGCTGTTTTTT. Translated, it gives CASSTGQGGTGELFF. Filled out from reference TRBV5-1 and TRBJ2-2, the complete variable domain reads KAGVTQTPRYLIKTRGQQVTLSCSPISGHRSVSWYQQTPGQGLQFLFEYFSETQRNKGNFPGRFSGRQFSNSRSEMNVSTLELGDSALYLCASSTGQGGTGELFFGEGSRLTVL.

V and J are TRBV3-1 (or the pseudogene TRBV3-2) and TRBJ2-7; 12 nucleotides agree with TRBD2. Trimming cost V 2 bases and J 7 bases; bases outside gene matches: 9. The CDR3 loop spans 16 amino acids. Germline assignment: CDR1 LGHDT and CDR2 YNNKEL (reference sequence). CDR3 sequence reads: CASSQYSLAGGSEQYF. CDR3 sequence (DNA): TGTGCCAGCAGCCAATACTCACTAGCGGGAGGCTCTGAGCAGTACTTC.

The CDR3 protein is CATLSGTSNEQYF. Here the CDR3 DNA reads TGTGCCACCCTCAGCGGGACATCAAACGAGCAGTACTTC. This chain joins TRBV28 and TRBJ2-7, with a possible D match to TRBD2 (7 bases). V was clipped by 10 bases and J by 5 bases, with 18 bases between them. The CDR3 extends over 13 amino acids. Germline CDR1 is MDHEN and CDR2 is SYDVKM. The variable domain in full, with the rest retrieved from reference TRBV28 and TRBJ2-7, is DVKVTQSSRYLVKRTGEKVFLECVQDMDHENMFWYRQDPGLGLRLIYFSYDVKMKEKGDIPEGYSVSREKKERFSLILESASTNQTSMYLCATLSGTSNEQYFGPGTRLTVT.

This clone was seen just once. The rearrangement joins TRBV7-9 to TRBJ2-1; maybe TRBD2 (5 bases). CDR3 size: 14 residues. The germline V gene encodes CDR1 SEHNR and CDR2 FQNEAQ (reference sequence). V lost 8 bases, J lost 10 bases, and 21 bases lay in between. The CDR3 DNA reads TGTGCCAGCCGGCAGGCTAGAGGGCTGGGAGAGCAGTTCTTC. It codes for CASRQARGLGEQFF. The whole variable domain, filled in from reference TRBV7-9 and TRBJ2-1, reads DTGVSQNPRHKITKRGQNVTFRCDPISEHNRLYWYRQTLGQGPEFLTYFQNEAQLEKSRLLSDRFSAERPKGSFSTLEIQRTEQGDSAMYLCASRQARGLGEQFFGPGTRLTVL.

The chain carries TRBV3-1 (or the pseudogene TRBV3-2) and TRBJ1-3; maybe TRBD1 (5 bases). CDR1 and CDR2 (germline): LGHDT, YNNKEL (reference sequence). The CDR3 has 17 amino acids. The V and J ends lost 0 bases and 0 bases respectively, with 12 bases between them. The CDR3 loop reads CASSQDGLGVSGNTIYF. CDR3 nucleotides: TGTGCCAGCAGCCAAGATGGACTGGGGGTCTCTGGAAACACCATATATTTT.

J is TRBJ1-1 and V is TRBV2; 7 bases match TRBD1. CDR1 is SNHLY, CDR2 FYNNEI, per germline. V was clipped by 9 bases and J by 0 bases; unmatched bases: 7. The CDR3 length is 14 residues. The CDR3 region has the DNA TGTGCCAGTTCCAAGGGACAGTTGAACACTGAAGCTTTCTTT. This sequence encodes CASSKGQLNTEAFF.

J is TRBJ2-7 and V is TRBV11-3, with D uncertain. With 4 bases removed from V and 3 bases from J, the gap between germline ends came to 4 bases. This CDR3 is built from 11 residues. In germline, CDR1 is SGHNT, CDR2 YENEEA. CDR3 DNA sequence: TGTGCCAGCAGCTCAGGCTACGAGCAGTACTTC. Translated: CASSSGYEQYF.

The chain joins TRBV5-1 to TRBJ1-1; weak D call: TRBD1 (6 bases). V was shortened by 3 bases and J by 1 base, with 13 bases between the two germline ends. This CDR3 is built from 15 residues. Germline CDR1 SGHRS, CDR2 YFSETQ. CDR3 coding DNA: TGCGCCAGCAGCTCCCAGGGGAGGACGAACACTGAAGCTTTCTTT. Its protein product is CASSSQGRTNTEAFF.